Here is one T cell receptor beta chain with its context. Data came from immunoSEQ multiplex PCR; TCRdb stores just in-frame clones and leaves some out. The repertoire has 95,000 or so clones, around 92% of them found once; the top ten carry around 0.51%. Trimming stripped 0 bases from V and 7 bases from J, with 12 bases between. The CDR3 runs to 14 residues. The germline gives CDR1 SGHAT, CDR2 FQNNGV. This entry is derived from a study of OX40 agonist ivuxolimab in advanced cancers. V and J are TRBV11-2 and TRBJ1-2; D possibly corresponds to TRBD1 (5 bases). This receptor was taken from an adult with an advanced solid tumor such as melanoma, head and neck, liver or kidney cancer. Material: CD4+ or CD8+ T cells sorted from blood, obtained in a trial of the OX40 agonist ivuxolimab. In DNA, the CDR3 is TGTGCCAGCAGCTTAGAGGCGCGGGGGTCTGGCTACACCTTC. It is translated as CASSLEARGSGYTF.